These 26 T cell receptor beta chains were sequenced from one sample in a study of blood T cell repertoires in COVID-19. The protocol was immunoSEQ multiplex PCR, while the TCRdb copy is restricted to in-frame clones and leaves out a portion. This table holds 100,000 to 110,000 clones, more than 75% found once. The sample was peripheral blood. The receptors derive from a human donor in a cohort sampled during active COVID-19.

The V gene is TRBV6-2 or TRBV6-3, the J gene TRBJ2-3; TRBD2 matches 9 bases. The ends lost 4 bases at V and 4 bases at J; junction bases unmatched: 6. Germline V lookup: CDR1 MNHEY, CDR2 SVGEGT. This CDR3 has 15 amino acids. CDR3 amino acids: CASSFSGGAADTQYF. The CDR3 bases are TGTGCCAGCAGTTTTAGCGGGGGTGCGGCAGATACGCAGTATTTT.

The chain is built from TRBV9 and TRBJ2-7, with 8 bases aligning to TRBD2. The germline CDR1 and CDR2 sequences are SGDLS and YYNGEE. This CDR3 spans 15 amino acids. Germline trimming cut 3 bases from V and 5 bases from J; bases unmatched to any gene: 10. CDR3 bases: TGTGCCAGCAGCGCGGGGGGGAGTAGCAGTCACGAGCAGTACTTC. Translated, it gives CASSAGGSSSHEQYF.

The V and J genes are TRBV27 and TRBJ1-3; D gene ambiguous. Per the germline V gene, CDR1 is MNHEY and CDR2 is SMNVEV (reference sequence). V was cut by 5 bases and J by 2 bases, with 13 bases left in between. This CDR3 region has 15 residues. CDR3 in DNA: TGTGCCAGCAGTCGGAGGGCTTTCACTGGAAACACCATATATTTT. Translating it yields CASSRRAFTGNTIYF.

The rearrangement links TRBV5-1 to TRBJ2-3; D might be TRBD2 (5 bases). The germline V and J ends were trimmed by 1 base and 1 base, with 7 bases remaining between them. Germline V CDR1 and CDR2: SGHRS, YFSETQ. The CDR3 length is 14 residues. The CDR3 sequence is CASSLYGGTDTQYF. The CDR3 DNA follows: TGCGCCAGCAGCTTGTACGGGGGCACAGATACGCAGTATTTT.

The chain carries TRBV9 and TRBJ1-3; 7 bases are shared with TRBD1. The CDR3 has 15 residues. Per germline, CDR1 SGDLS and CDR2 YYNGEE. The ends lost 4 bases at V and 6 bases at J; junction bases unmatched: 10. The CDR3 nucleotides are TGTGCCAGCAGCTACGGCGGAGGGGGCGAAAACACCATATATTTT. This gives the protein CASSYGGGGENTIYF.

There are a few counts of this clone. The CDR3 is CASSLDPSSGNTIYF. The CDR3 nucleotides read TGCGCCAGCAGCTTAGATCCGAGCTCTGGAAACACCATATATTTT. The chain combines TRBV5-1 with TRBJ1-3; D unclear. The CDR3 totals 15 residues. V was shortened by 2 bases and J by 0 bases, with 9 bases between the two germline ends. Germline loops: CDR1 SGHRS, CDR2 YFSETQ.

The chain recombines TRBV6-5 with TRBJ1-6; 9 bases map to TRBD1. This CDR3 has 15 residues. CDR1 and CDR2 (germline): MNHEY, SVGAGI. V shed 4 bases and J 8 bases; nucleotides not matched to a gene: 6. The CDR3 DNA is TGTGCCAGCAGTTCCCCGGACAGGGGACATTCACCCCTCCACTTT. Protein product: CASSSPDRGHSPLHF.

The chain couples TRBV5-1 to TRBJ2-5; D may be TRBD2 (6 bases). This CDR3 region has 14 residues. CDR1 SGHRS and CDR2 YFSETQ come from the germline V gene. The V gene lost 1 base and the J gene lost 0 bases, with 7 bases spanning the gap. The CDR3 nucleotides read TGCGCCAGCAGCTTGAGGACTAACCAAGAGACCCAGTACTTC. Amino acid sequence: CASSLRTNQETQYF.

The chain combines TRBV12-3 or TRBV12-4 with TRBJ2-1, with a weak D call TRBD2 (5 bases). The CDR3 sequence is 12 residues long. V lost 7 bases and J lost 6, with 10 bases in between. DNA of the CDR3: TGTGCCAGCACCTCACTAGTCAATGAGCAGTTCTTC. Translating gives CASTSLVNEQFF.

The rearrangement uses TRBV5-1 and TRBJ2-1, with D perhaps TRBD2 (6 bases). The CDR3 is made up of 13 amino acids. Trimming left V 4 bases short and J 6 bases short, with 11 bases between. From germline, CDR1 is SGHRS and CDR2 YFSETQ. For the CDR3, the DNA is TGCGCCAGCAGCCTAGGGAGGCCCAATGAGCAGTTCTTC. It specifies CASSLGRPNEQFF.

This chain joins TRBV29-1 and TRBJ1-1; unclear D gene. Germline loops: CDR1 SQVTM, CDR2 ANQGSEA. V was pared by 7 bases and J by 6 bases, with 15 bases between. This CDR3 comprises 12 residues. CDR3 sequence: CSAPTRGPEAFF. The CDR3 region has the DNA TGCAGCGCCCCTACCCGAGGGCCTGAAGCTTTCTTT.

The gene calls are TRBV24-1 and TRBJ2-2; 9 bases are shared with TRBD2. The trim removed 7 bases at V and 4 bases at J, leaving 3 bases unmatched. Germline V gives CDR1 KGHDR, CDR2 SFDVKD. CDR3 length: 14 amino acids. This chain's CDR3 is CATRDSGGTGELFF. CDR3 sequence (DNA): TGTGCCACCAGAGATAGCGGGGGCACCGGGGAGCTGTTTTTT.

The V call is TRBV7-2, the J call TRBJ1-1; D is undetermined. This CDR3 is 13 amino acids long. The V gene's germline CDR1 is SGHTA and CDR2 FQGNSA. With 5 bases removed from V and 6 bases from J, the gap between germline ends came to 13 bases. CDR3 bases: TGTGCCAGCAGCACTGGGCCGGTGGCTGAAGCTTTCTTT. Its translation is CASSTGPVAEAFF.

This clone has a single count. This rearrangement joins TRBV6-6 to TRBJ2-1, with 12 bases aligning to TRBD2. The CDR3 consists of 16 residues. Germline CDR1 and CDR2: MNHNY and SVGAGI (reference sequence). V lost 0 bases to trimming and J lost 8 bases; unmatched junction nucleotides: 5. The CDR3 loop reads CASSYSPSGRGHEQFF. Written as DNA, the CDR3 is TGTGCCAGCAGTTACTCTCCTAGCGGGAGGGGCCATGAGCAGTTCTTC.

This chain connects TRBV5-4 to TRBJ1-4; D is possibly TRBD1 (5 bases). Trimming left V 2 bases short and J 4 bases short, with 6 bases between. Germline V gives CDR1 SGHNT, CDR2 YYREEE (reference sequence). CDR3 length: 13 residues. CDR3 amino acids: CASSFQGNEKLFF. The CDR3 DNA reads TGTGCCAGCAGCTTTCAGGGTAATGAAAAACTGTTTTTT.

The CDR3 region is CASSYSDRDGAPLHF. CDR3 nucleotides: TGTGCCAGCAGTTACTCGGACAGGGACGGAGCACCCCTCCACTTT. The chain links TRBV6-6 to TRBJ1-6; 8 positions agree with TRBD1. Trimming removed 0 bases from V and 11 bases from J; junction bases left unmatched: 6. The CDR3 loop spans 15 amino acids. Germline assignment: CDR1 MNHNY and CDR2 SVGAGI (reference sequence).

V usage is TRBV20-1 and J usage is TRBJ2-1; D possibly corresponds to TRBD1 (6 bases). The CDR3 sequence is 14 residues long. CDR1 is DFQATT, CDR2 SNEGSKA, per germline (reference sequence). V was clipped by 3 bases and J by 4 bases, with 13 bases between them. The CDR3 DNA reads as TGCAGTGCTAGTCAGACAGGAAAATACAATGAGCAGTTCTTC. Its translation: CSASQTGKYNEQFF.

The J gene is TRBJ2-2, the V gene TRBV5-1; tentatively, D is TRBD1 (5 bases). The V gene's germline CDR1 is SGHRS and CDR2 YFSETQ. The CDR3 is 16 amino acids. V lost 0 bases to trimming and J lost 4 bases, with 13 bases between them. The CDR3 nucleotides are TGCGCCAGCAGCTTGGAAGGGGCCTCCGGCACCGGGGAGCTGTTTTTT. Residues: CASSLEGASGTGELFF.

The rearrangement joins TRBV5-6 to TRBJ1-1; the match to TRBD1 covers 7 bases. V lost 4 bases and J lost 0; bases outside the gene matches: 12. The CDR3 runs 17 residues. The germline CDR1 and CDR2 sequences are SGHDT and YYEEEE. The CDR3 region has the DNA TGTGCCAGCAGCCTGCTCGGACAGGCTACCATGAACACTGAAGCTTTCTTT. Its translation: CASSLLGQATMNTEAFF.

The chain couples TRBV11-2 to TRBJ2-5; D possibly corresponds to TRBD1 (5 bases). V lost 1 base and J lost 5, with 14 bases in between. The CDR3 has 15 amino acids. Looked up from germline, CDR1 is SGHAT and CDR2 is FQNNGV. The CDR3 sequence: CASSLGPGKGETQYF. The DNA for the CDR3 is TGTGCCAGCAGCTTAGGTCCAGGGAAAGGGGAGACCCAGTACTTC.

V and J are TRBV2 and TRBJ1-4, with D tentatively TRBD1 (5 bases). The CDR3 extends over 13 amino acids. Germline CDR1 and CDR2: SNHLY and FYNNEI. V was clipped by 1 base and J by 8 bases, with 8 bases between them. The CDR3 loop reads CASSEETAEKLFF. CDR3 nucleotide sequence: TGTGCCAGCAGTGAAGAGACAGCAGAAAAACTGTTTTTT. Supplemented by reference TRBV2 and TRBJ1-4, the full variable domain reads EPEVTQTPSHQVTQMGQEVILRCVPISNHLYFYWYRQILGQKVEFLVSFYNNEISEKSEIFDDQFSVERPDGSNFTLKIRSTKLEDSAMYFCASSEETAEKLFFGSGTQLSVL.

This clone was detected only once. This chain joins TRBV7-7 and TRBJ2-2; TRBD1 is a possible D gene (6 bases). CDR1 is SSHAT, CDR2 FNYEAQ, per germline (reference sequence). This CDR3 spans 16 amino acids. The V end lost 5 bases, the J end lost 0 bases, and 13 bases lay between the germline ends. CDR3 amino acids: CASSPRQATNTGELFF. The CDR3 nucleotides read TGTGCCAGCAGCCCCCGACAGGCTACGAACACCGGGGAGCTGTTTTTT. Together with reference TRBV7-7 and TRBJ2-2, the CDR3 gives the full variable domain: GAGVSQSPRYKVTKRGQDVTLRCDPISSHATLYWYQQALGQGPEFLTYFNYEAQPDKSGLPSDRFSAERPEGSISTLTIQRTEQRDSAMYRCASSPRQATNTGELFFGEGSRLTVL.

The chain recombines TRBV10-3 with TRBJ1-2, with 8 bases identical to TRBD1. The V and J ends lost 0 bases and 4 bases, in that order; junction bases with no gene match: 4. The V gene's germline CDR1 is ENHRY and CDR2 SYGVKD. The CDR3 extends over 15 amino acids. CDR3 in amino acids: CAISESPGGTYGYTF. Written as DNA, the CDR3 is TGTGCCATCAGTGAGTCTCCAGGGGGCACCTATGGCTACACCTTC.

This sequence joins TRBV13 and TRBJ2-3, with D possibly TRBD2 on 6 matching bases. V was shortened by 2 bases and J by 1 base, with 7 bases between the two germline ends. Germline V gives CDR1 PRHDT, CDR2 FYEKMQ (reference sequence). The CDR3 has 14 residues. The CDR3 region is CASSLSSGTDTQYF. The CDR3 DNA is TGTGCCAGCAGCTTATCTAGCGGCACAGATACGCAGTATTTT.

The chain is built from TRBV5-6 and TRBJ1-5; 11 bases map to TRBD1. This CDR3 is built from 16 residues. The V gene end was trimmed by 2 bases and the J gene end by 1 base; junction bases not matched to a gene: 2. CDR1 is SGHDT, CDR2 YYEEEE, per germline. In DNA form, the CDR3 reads TGTGCCAGCAGCTTAAGGGACAGGGGGAGCAATCAGCCCCAGCATTTT. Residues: CASSLRDRGSNQPQHF.

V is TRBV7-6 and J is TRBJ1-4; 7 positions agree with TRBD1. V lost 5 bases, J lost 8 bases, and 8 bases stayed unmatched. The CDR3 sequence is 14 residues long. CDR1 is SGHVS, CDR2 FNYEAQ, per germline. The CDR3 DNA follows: TGTGCCAGCAGCCCCACAGGGGTTGGAGAAAAACTGTTTTTT. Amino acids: CASSPTGVGEKLFF.